Given below is one T cell receptor (beta chain) in context. Antigen unknown. These data come from a study of beta chain features in type 1 diabetes. Whole-study findings and limits: A potential PCR bias toward shorter templates would be equal in patient and control samples. A closer apparent resemblance between naive, central memory and Treg TCRB repertoires was seen in patients than in healthy donors.

Isolated RNA was reverse transcribed in full, so expressed TCRB transcripts were sequenced. Here immunoSEQ multiplex PCR was the method, and the copy in TCRdb shows in-frame clones only, minus some. This table has under 250,000 clones, 13% to 15% appearing once. The clonotype comes from a woman aged 40 to 50 in good health. The sample consisted of naive CD4+ T cells from blood.

The CDR3 is CASSLGAGAYNEQFF. In nucleotides, the CDR3 is TGCGCCAGCAGCTTAGGTGCGGGGGCCTACAATGAGCAGTTCTTC. The chain links TRBV5-1 to TRBJ2-1, with TRBD2 matching 7 bases. Trimming took 2 bases from V and 2 from J; bases not matched to a gene: 4. Germline CDR1 is SGHRS and CDR2 is YFSETQ. The length of the CDR3 is 15 residues.